This TCR beta chain was observed in a study of OX40 agonist ivuxolimab in advanced cancers. Study at large: Two cutaneous melanoma patients and one hepatocellular carcinoma patient, three in all, had partial responses.

The CDR3 is 17 residues long. Germline CDR1 reads LGHNA; CDR2 reads YNFKEQ. V lost 1 base, J lost 3 bases, and 7 bases stayed unmatched. The protocol was immunoSEQ multiplex PCR, while the TCRdb copy is restricted to in-frame clones and leaves out a portion. The sample contains about 72,000 clones, 87% of which appear only once. This chain links TRBV4-2 with TRBJ2-1, with 9 nucleotides matching TRBD2. This receptor was identified in an adult with an advanced solid tumor such as melanoma, head and neck, liver or kidney cancer. Sequencing used CD4+ or CD8+ T cells sorted from blood, obtained in a trial of the OX40 agonist ivuxolimab. The CDR3 loop is CASSQVPLAGIYNEQFF. CDR3 nucleotides: TGTGCCAGCAGCCAAGTCCCCCTAGCGGGGATCTACAATGAGCAGTTCTTC.